This TCR beta chain is from a study of Graves' ophthalmopathy and Graves' hyperthyroidism. Findings of the study overall: As the model predicted ophthalmopathy progression, it achieved a sensitivity of nearly 71% and a specificity of 72% to 80%. In blood, most expanded thyroid clonotypes above 0.001 frequency were also detected.

This clonotype was observed many times. Its target is unknown. Ophthalmopathy was moderately-to-severely active, CAS at least 3, NOSPECS at least 4, lasting under 3 months. Ineligible for inclusion were patients with other autoimmune diseases, uncontrolled infections, pregnancy or lactation. Using RNA transcripts, the TCR beta CDR3 regions were amplified. The first-round RT-PCR employed HTBI primers together with the Qiagen OneStep RT-PCR kit. A multiplex PCR was then performed as the second round. In TCRdb, the multiplex PCR reads were re-called with MiXCR into one record per CDR3 protein. The sample contains a few hundred thousand distinct CDR3 sequences, roughly a fifth of which appear only once. V was clipped by 3 bases and J by 1 base, with 11 bases between them. The CDR3 has 14 amino acids. In germline, CDR1 is DFQATT, CDR2 SNEGSKA (reference sequence).

The clonotype was recovered from a woman aged 45-65 years with Graves' ophthalmopathy. Specimen: peripheral blood. This chain links TRBV20-1 with TRBJ2-3; D possibly uses TRBD1 or TRBD2 (5 bases each). In DNA, the CDR3 is TGCAGTGCTAGCTCCCAGGGAGGCACAGATACGCAGTATTTT. It yields the protein CSASSQGGTDTQYF.